Many counts were recorded for the clone carrying this T cell receptor beta chain. The antigen remains undetermined. This entry belongs to a study of early T cells in non-severe SARS-CoV-2 infection. Looking at the study overall: Unpaired chains resulted from sequencing bulk RNA of unsorted whole blood.

CDR1 and CDR2 (germline): SGHAT, FQDESV (reference sequence). The CDR3 runs to 12 residues. Trimming took 5 bases from V and 5 from J, leaving 9 bases between them. General study points: Reliance on VDJdb matching favored anti-spike CD8 responses; private and CD4 specificities were missed.

Attachment of unique molecular identifiers to individual cDNA molecules was performed. TCRdb recomputed calls from the 5' RACE reads with MiXCR, one row per CDR3 protein. Of 70,000 to 85,000 distinct CDR3 sequences listed, about an eighth are singletons. Sequencing used whole blood. This receptor was obtained from an adult who was a healthcare worker with PCR-confirmed SARS-CoV-2 infection or an uninfected control (not recorded which). The chain recombines TRBV11-1 with TRBJ1-1; weak D call: TRBD1 (6 bases). Here the CDR3 reads CASSHRDTEAFF. CDR3 DNA sequence: TGTGCCAGCAGCCACAGGGATACTGAAGCTTTCTTT.